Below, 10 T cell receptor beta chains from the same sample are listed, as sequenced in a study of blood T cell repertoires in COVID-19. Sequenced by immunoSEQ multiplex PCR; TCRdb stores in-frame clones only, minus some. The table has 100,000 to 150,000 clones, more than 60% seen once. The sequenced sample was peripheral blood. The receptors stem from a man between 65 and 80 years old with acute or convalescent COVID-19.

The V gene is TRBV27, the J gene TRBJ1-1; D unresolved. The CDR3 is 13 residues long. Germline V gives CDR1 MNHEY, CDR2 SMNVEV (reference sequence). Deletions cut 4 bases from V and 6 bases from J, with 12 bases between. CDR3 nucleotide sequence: TGTGCCAGCAGTTGGCGGGGTGGGGCTGAAGCTTTCTTT. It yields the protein CASSWRGGAEAFF.

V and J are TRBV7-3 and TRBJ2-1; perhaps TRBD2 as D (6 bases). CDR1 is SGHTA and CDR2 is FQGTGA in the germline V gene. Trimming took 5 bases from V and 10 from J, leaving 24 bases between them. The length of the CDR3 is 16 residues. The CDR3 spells CASSPVGRALSGEQFF. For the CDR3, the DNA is TGTGCCAGCAGCCCCGTCGGACGCGCCCTGAGCGGGGAGCAGTTCTTC.

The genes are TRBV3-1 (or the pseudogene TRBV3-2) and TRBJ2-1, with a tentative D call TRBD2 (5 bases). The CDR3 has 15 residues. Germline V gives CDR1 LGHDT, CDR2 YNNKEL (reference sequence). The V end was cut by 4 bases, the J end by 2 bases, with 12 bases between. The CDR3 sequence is CASSPIAIPYNEQFF. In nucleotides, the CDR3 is TGTGCCAGCAGCCCAATAGCGATACCCTACAATGAGCAGTTCTTC.

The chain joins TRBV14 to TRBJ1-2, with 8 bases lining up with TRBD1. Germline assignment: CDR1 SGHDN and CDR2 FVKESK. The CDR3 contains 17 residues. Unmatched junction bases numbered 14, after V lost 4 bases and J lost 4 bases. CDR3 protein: CASSPGQGFLKAYGYTF. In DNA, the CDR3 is TGTGCCAGCAGCCCTGGACAGGGTTTCCTGAAAGCCTATGGCTACACCTTC.

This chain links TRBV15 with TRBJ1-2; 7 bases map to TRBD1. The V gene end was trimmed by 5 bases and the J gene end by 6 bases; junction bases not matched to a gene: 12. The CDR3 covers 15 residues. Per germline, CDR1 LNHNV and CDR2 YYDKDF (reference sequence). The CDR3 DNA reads TGTGCCACCAGCCGGAGACAGGGCGCCCTAGATGGCTACACCTTC. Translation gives CATSRRQGALDGYTF.

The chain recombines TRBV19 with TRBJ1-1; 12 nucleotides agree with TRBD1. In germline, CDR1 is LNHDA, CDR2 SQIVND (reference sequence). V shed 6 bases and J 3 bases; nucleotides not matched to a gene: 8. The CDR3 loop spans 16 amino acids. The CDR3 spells CASSTGTGGADTEAFF. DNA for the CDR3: TGTGCCAGTAGCACCGGGACAGGGGGCGCTGACACTGAAGCTTTCTTT.

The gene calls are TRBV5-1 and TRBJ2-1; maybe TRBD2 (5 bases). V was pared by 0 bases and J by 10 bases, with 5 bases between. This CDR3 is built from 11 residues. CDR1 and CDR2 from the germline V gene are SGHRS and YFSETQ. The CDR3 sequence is CASSLGLEQFF. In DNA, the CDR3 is TGCGCCAGCAGCTTGGGACTAGAGCAGTTCTTC.

The CDR3 nucleotides are TGCGCCAGCATTGGGAGGGGGGGCTCCCGTGACAATGAGCAGTTCTTC. Translated, it gives CASIGRGGSRDNEQFF. This chain joins TRBV5-1 and TRBJ2-1, with D perhaps TRBD2 (7 bases). Trimming shortened V by 6 bases and J by 5 bases, and 21 bases separated the two germline ends. This CDR3 has 16 amino acids. Germline CDR1 reads SGHRS; CDR2 reads YFSETQ.

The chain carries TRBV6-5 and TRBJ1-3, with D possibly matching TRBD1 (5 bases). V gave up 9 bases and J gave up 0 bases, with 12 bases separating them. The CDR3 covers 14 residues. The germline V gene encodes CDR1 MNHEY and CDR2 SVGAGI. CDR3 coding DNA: TGTGCCAGTTTCAACAGGTACTCTGGAAACACCATATATTTT. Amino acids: CASFNRYSGNTIYF.

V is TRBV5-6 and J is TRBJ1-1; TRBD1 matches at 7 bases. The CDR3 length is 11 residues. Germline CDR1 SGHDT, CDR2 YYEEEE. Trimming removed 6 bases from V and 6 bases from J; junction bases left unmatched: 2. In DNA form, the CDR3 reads TGTGCCAGCATAGGGGGCGCTGAAGCTTTCTTT. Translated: CASIGGAEAFF. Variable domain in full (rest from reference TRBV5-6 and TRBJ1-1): DAGVTQSPTHLIKTRGQQVTLRCSPKSGHDTVSWYQQALGQGPQFIFQYYEEEERQRGNFPDRFSGHQFPNYSSELNVNALLLGDSALYLCASIGGAEAFFGQGTRLTVV.